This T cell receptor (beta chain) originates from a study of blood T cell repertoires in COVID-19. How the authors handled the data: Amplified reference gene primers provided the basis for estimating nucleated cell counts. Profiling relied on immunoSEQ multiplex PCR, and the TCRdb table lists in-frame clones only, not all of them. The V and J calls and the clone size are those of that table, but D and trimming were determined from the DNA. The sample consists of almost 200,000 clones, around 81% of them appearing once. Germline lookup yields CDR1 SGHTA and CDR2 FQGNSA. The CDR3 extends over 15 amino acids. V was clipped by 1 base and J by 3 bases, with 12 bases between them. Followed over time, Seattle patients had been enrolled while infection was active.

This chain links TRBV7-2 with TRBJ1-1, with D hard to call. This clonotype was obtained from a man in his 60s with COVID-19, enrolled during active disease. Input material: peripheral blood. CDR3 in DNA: TGTGCCAGCAGCTTAGAAGGTGGCGGTTACACTGAAGCTTTCTTT. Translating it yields CASSLEGGGYTEAFF. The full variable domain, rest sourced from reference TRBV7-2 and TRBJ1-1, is GAGVSQSPSNKVTEKGKDVELRCDPISGHTALYWYRQSLGQGLEFLIYFQGNSAPDKSGLPSDRFSAERTGGSVSTLTIQRTQQEDSAVYLCASSLEGGGYTEAFFGQGTRLTVV.